This T cell receptor beta chain was identified in a study of T cells in Graves' hyperthyroidism and ophthalmopathy. RNA transcripts served as the template for amplifying TCR beta CDR3 regions. Initially, a first-round RT-PCR of the TCR CDR3 employed the HTBI primer set. TCRdb re-derived calls from the multiplex PCR reads in MiXCR, one entry per CDR3 protein. The sample contains 500,000 to 650,000 distinct CDR3 sequences, 46% of which appear only once. Concerning this clonotype: The antigen remains undetermined.

Orbital computed tomography and thyroid ultrasound, together with serum TRAb and thyroxine and clinical symptoms, were used for diagnoses. V shed 11 bases and J shed 5 bases, with 18 bases lying between them. The CDR3 runs 13 residues. Germline-derived CDR1 and CDR2 are SNHLY and FYNNEI. General study points: Separating ophthalmopathy from stable hyperthyroidism was achieved by a 13 V-J model. Prediction of ophthalmopathy progression came a median roughly 6.6 months pre-onset.

This receptor was identified in an adult woman with Graves' disease, either hyperthyroidism or ophthalmopathy (not recorded which). The sample comprised peripheral blood or thyroid tissue (not recorded which). The V call is TRBV2, the J call TRBJ2-5, with unresolved D. The CDR3: CAAPLTNRETQYF. In DNA, the CDR3 is TGTGCCGCACCTCTGACAAATCGGGAGACCCAGTACTTC.